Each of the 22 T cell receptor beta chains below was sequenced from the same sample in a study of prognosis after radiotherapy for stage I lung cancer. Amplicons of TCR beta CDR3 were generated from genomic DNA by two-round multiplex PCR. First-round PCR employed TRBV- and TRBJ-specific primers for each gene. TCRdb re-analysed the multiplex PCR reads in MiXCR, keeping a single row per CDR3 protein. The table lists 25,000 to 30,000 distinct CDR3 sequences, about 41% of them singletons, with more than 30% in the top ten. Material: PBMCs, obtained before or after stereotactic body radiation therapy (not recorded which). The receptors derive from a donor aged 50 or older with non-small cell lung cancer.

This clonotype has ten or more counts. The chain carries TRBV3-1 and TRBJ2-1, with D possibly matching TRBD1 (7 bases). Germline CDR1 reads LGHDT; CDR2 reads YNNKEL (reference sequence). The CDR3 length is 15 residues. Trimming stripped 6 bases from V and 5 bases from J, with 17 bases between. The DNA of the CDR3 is TGTGCCAGCAGGGATTTCAGGGGGGCCAACAATGAGCAGTTCTTC. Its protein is CASRDFRGANNEQFF.

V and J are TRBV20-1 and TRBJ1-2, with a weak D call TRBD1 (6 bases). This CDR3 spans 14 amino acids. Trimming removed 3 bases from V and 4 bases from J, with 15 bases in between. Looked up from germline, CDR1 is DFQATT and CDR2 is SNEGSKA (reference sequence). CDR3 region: CSARAPQGSYGYTF. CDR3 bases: TGCAGTGCTAGGGCCCCACAGGGTTCCTATGGCTACACCTTC.

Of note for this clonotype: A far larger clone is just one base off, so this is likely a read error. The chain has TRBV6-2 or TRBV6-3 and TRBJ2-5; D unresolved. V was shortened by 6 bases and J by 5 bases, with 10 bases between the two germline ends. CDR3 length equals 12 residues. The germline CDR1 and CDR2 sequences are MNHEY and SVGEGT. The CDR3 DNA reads TGTGCCAGCAGATCAGTGCTGGAGACCCAGTACTTC. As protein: CASRSVLETQYF.

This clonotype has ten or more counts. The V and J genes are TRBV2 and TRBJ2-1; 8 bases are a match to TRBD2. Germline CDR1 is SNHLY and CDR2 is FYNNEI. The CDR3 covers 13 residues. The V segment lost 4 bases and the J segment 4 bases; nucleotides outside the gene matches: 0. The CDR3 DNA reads TGTGCCAGCAGTGTAGCGGGGTACAATGAGCAGTTCTTC. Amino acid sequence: CASSVAGYNEQFF.

The CDR3 DNA is TGCAGTGCTAGGACTAGCGGGGACTCCTACGAGCAGTACTTC. It translates to CSARTSGDSYEQYF. The V gene is TRBV20-1, the J gene TRBJ2-7; 11 bases align to TRBD2. Germline CDR1 and CDR2: DFQATT and SNEGSKA (reference sequence). This CDR3 region has 14 residues. V shed 3 bases and J 0 bases; nucleotides not matched to a gene: 1.

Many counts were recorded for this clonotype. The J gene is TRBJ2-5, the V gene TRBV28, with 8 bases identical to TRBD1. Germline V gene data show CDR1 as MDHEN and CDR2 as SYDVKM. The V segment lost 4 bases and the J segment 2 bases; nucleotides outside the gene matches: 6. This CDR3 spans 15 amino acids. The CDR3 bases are TGTGCCAGCAGTTCCGGACAGGGATCACAAGAGACCCAGTACTTC. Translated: CASSSGQGSQETQYF.

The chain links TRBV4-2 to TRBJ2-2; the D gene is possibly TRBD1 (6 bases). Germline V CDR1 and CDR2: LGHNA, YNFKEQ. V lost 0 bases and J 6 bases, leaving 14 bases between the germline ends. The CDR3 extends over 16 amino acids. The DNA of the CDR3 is TGTGCCAGCAGCCAAGATACATACAGGGACCCCGGGGAGCTGTTTTTT. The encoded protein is CASSQDTYRDPGELFF.

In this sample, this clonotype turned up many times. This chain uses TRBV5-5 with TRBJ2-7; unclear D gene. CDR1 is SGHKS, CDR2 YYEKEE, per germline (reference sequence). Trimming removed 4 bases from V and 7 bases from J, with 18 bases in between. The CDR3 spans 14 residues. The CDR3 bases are TGTGCCAGCAGCCCGTCGGGTACTGATCTTGAGCAGTACTTC. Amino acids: CASSPSGTDLEQYF.

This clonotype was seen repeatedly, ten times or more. CDR3 protein: CASSQGSGAGTEAFF. The CDR3 DNA follows: TGTGCCAGCAGCCAAGGATCAGGGGCTGGAACTGAAGCTTTCTTT. The chain uses TRBV4-2 and TRBJ1-1, with a possible D match to TRBD1 (6 bases). Trimming pared 1 base from V and 5 bases from J, leaving 14 bases between. The CDR3 is 15 residues long. CDR1 is LGHNA and CDR2 is YNFKEQ in the germline V gene.

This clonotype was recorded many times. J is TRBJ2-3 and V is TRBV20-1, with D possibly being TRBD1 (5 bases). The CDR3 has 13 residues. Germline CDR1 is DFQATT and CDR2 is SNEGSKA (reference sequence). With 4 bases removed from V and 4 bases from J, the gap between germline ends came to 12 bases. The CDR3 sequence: CSAKRGSADTQYF. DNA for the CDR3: TGCAGTGCTAAAAGGGGCTCGGCAGATACGCAGTATTTT.

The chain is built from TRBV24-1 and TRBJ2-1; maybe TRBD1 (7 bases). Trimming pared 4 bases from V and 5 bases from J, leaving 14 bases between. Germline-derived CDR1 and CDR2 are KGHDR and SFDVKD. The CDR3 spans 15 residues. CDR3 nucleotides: TGTGCCACCAGTGACTGGCAGGGGGAGGACAATGAGCAGTTCTTC. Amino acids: CATSDWQGEDNEQFF.

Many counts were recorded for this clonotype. The CDR3 bases are TGTGCCAGTAGTCGCCAGACAGGCGTTGGCACCGGGGAGCTGTTTTTT. Protein sequence: CASSRQTGVGTGELFF. The chain employs TRBV19 and TRBJ2-2; weak D call: TRBD1 (6 bases). V lost 5 bases to trimming and J lost 4 bases, with 17 bases between them. CDR1 and CDR2 from the germline V gene are LNHDA and SQIVND (reference sequence). This CDR3 has 16 amino acids.

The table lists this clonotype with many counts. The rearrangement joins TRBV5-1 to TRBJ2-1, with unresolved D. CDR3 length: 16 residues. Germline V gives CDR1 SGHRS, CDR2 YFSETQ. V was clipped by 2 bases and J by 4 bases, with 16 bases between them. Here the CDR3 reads CASSFEIAGPYNEQFF. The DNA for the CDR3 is TGCGCCAGCAGCTTCGAAATTGCCGGGCCTTACAATGAGCAGTTCTTC.

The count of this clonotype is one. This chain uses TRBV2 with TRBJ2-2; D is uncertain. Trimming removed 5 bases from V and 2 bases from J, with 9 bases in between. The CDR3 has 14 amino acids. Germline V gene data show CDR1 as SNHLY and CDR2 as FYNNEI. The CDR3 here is CASSWAANTGELFF. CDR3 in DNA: TGTGCCAGCAGTTGGGCAGCTAACACCGGGGAGCTGTTTTTT.

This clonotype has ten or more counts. The CDR3 region is CASSRGQGLADTQYF. The CDR3 nucleotides are TGTGCCAGCAGTCGGGGACAGGGGTTAGCAGATACGCAGTATTTT. The chain carries TRBV2 and TRBJ2-3; 10 bases line up with TRBD1. There are 15 residues in the CDR3. Germline CDR1 and CDR2: SNHLY and FYNNEI. J gave up 4 bases and V 5 bases, and 6 bases lay outside the gene matches.

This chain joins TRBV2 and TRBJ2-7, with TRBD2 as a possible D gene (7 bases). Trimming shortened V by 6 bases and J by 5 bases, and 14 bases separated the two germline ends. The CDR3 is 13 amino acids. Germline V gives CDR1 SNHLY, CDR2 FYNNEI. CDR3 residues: CASRPWGGNEQYF. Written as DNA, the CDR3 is TGTGCCAGCAGGCCCTGGGGGGGCAACGAGCAGTACTTC.

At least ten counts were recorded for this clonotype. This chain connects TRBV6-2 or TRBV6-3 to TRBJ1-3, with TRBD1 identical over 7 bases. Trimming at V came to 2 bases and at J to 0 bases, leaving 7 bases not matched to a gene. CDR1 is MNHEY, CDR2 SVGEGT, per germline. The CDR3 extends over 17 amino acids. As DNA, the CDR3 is TGTGCCAGCAGTTACCCAGGGGGTCAGAGCTCTGGAAACACCATATATTTT. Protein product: CASSYPGGQSSGNTIYF.

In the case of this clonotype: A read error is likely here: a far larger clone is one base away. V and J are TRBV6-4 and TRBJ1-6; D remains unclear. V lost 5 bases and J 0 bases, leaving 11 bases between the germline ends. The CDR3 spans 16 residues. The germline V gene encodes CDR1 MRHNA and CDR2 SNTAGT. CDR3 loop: CASSYGVSSYNSPLHF. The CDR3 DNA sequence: TGTGCCAGCAGTTACGGGGTCAGCTCCTATAATTCACCCCTCCACTTT.

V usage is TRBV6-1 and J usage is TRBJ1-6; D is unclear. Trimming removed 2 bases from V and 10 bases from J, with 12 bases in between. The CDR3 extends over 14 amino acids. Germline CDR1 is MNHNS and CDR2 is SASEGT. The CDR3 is CASSETHNGSPLHF. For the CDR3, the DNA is TGTGCCAGCAGTGAAACTCATAATGGATCACCCCTCCACTTT.

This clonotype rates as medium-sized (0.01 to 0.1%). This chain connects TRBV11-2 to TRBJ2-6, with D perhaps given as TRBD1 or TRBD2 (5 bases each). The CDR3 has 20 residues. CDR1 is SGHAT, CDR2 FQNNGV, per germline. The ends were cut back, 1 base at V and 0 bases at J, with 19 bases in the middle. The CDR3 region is CASSLVGVGRGPSGANVLTF. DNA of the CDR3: TGTGCCAGCAGCTTAGTGGGGGTGGGACGGGGACCCTCTGGGGCCAACGTCCTGACTTTC.

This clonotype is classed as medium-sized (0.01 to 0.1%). CDR3 loop: CASSPSGRGTDTQYF. DNA for the CDR3: TGTGCCAGCAGTCCGTCCGGCAGGGGTACAGATACGCAGTATTTT. The chain uses TRBV28 and TRBJ2-3; tentative D call: TRBD1 (6 bases). V gave up 5 bases and J gave up 3 bases, with 15 bases separating them. Germline values: CDR1 MDHEN, CDR2 SYDVKM. There are 15 residues in the CDR3.

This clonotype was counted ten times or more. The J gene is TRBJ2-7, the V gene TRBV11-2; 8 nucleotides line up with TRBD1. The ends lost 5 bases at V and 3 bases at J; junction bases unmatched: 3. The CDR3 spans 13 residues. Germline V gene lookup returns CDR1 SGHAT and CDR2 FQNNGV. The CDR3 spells CASSPGQDYEQYF. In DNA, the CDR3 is TGTGCCAGCAGCCCGGGACAGGACTACGAGCAGTACTTC. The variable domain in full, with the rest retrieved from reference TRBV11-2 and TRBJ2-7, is EAGVAQSPRYKIIEKRQSVAFWCNPISGHATLYWYQQILGQGPKLLIQFQNNGVVDDSQLPKDRFSAERLKGVDSTLKIQPAKLEDSAVYLCASSPGQDYEQYFGPGTRLTVT.